This T cell receptor (beta chain) was captured in a study of molecular identifiers for immune sequencing clone quantification. Study conclusions and caveats: Clones that exceeded 20 RNA copies held over 97% of effector molecules, yet under 1% in naive cells.

Using a CD8+CD4-CCR7+CD45RA+ phenotype, naive CD8 T cells were sorted. This CDR3 spans 13 amino acids. Germline CDR1 and CDR2: DFQATT and SNEGSKA (reference sequence). V was pared by 6 bases and J by 4 bases, with 13 bases between. This clonotype is termed medium-sized (0.01 to 0.1%). Its antigen is not identified. Previously published methods and listed TCR primers were used for the bulk TCR libraries. Each CDR3 protein gets one entry after TCRdb re-called the PCR reads with MiXCR. This table holds 100,000 or so distinct CDR3 sequences, roughly 38% found once. The J gene is TRBJ1-5, the V gene TRBV20-1; D unresolved. This sequence originates from a human donor in good health. Some libraries in this study had Jurkat cell RNA spiked in. Sequencing was carried out using naive CD8+ T cells from blood, with Jurkat cell RNA spiked in. Documented subset: FACS-sorted CD8+CD4-CCR7+CD45RA+ naive T cells. CDR3 protein: CSAQGQPNQPQHF. In nucleotides, the CDR3 is TGCAGTGCCCAAGGTCAGCCAAATCAGCCCCAGCATTTT.